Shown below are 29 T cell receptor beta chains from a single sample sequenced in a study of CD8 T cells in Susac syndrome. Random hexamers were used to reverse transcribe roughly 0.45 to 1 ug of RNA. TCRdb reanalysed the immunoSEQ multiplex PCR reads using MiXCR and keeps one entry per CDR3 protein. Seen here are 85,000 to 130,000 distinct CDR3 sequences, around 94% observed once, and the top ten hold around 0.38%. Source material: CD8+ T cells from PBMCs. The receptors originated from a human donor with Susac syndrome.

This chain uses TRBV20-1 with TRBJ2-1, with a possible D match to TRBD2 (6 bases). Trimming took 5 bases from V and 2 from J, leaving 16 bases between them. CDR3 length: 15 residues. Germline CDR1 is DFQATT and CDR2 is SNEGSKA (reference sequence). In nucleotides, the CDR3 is TGCAGTGCTGATTCTAGCGTCAGGACCTACAATGAGCAGTTCTTC. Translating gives CSADSSVRTYNEQFF.

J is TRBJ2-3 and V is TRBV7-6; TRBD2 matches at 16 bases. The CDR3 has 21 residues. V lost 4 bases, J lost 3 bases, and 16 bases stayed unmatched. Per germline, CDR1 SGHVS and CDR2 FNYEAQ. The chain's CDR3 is CASSSYPGTSGGAGATDTQYF. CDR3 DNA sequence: TGTGCCAGCAGCTCGTACCCCGGGACTAGCGGGGGGGCCGGGGCGACAGATACGCAGTATTTT.

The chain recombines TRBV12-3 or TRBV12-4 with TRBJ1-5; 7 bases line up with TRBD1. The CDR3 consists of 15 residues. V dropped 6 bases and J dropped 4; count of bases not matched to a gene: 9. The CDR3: CASSLTDRENQPQHF. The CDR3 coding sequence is TGTGCCAGCAGCCTTACAGACAGGGAAAATCAGCCCCAGCATTTT.

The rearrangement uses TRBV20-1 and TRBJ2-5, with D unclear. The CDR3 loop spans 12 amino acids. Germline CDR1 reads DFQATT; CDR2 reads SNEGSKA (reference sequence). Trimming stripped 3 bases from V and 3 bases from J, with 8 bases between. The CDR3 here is CSASTEKETQYF. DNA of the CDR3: TGCAGTGCTAGTACAGAAAAAGAGACCCAGTACTTC.

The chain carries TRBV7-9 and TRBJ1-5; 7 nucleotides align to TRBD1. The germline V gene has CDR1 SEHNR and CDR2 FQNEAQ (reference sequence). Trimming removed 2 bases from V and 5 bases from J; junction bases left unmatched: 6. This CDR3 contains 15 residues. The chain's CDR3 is CASSLSDRVDQPQHF. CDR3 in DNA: TGTGCCAGCAGCTTAAGCGACAGGGTTGATCAGCCCCAGCATTTT.

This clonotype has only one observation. This CDR3 reads CASSLEGAGSNTGELFF. CDR3 nucleotides: TGCGCCAGCAGCTTGGAGGGGGCGGGATCGAACACCGGGGAGCTGTTTTTT. This rearrangement joins TRBV5-1 to TRBJ2-2; perhaps TRBD1 as D (7 bases). Trimming left V 0 bases short and J 0 bases short, with 12 bases between. CDR1 and CDR2 from the germline V gene are SGHRS and YFSETQ. The CDR3 covers 17 residues.

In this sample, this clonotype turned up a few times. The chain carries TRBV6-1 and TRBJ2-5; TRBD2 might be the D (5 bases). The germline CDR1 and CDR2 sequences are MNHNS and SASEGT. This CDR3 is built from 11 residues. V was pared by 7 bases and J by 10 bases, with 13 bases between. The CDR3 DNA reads TGTGCCAGCACCTGGGGAGCGGACCAGTACTTC. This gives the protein CASTWGADQYF.

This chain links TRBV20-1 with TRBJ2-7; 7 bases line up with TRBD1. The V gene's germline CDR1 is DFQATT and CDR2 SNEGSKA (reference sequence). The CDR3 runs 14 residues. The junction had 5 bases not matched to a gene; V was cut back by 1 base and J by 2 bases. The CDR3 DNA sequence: TGCAGTGCTAGAGTATCGGGGACAGCCTACGAGCAGTACTTC. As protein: CSARVSGTAYEQYF.

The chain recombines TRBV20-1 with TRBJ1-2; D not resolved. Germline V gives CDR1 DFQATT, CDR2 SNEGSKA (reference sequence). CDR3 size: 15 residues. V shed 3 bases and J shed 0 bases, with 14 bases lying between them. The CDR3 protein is CSARVADPTNYGYTF. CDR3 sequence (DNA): TGCAGTGCTAGGGTGGCGGACCCCACTAACTATGGCTACACCTTC.

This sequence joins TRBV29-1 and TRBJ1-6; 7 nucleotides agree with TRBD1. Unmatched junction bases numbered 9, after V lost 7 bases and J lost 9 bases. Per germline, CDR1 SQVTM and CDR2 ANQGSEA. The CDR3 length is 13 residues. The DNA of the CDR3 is TGCAGCGCCACCGACAGGGAGGGTTCACCCCTCCACTTT. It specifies CSATDREGSPLHF.

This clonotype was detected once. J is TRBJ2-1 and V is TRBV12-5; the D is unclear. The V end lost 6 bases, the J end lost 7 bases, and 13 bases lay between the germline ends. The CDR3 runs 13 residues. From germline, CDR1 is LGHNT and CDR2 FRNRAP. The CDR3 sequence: CASGPLGENEQFF. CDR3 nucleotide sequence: TGTGCTAGTGGCCCCCTTGGCGAGAATGAGCAGTTCTTC.

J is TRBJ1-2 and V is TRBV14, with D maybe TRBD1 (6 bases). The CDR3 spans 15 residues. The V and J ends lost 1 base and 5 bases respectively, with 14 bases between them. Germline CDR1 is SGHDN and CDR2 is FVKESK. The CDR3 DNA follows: TGTGCCAGCAGCCAAGCAGGGGCCAGGCGGTATGGCTACACCTTC. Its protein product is CASSQAGARRYGYTF.

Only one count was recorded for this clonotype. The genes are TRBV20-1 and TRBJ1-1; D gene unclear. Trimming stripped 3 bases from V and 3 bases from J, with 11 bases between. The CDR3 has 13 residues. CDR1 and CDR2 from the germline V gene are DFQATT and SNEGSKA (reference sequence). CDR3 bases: TGCAGTGCTAGCCCGGGTTCCTACACTGAAGCTTTCTTT. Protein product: CSASPGSYTEAFF.

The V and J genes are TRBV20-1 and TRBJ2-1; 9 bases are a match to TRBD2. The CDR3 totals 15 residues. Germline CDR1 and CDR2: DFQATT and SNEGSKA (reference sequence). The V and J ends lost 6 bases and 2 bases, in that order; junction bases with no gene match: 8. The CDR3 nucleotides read TGCAGTGCGCGGACCGGGACTAGCCCCTACAATGAGCAGTTCTTC. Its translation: CSARTGTSPYNEQFF.

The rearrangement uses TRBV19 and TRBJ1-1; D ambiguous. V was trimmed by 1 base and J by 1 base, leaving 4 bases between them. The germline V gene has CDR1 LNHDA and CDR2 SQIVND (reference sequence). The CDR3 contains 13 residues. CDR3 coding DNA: TGTGCCAGTAGTATAGTTCAGAACACTGAAGCTTTCTTT. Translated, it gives CASSIVQNTEAFF.

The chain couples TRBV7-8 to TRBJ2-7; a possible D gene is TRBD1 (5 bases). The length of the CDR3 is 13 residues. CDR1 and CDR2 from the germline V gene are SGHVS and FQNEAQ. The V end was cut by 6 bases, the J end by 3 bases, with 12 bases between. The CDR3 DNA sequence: TGTGCCAGCAGTACCCGCCAGGGCTACGAGCAGTACTTC. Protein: CASSTRQGYEQYF.

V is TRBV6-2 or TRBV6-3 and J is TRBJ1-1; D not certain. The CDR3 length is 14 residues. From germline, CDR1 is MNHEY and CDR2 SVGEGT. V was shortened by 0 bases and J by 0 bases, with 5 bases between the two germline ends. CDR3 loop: CASSYSDLNTEAFF. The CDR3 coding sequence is TGTGCCAGCAGTTACTCAGACCTGAACACTGAAGCTTTCTTT.

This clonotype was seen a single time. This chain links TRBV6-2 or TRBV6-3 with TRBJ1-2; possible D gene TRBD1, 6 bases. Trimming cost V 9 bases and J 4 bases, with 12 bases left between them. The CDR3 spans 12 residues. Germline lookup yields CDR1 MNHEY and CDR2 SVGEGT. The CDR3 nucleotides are TGTGCCAGTCAGGACAGCCGCTATGGCTACACCTTC. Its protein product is CASQDSRYGYTF.

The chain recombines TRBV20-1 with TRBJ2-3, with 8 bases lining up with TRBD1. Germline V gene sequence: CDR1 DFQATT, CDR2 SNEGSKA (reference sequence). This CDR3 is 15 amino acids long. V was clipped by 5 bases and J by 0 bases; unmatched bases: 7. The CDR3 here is CSAGRDRSSTDTQYF. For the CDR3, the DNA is TGCAGTGCTGGAAGGGACAGGTCTAGCACAGATACGCAGTATTTT.

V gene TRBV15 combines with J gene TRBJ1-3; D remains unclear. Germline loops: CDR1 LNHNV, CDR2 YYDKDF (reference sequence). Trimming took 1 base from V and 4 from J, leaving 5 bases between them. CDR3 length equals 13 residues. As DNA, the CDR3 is TGTGCCACCAGCAGAGGTGGGGGAAACACCATATATTTT. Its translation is CATSRGGGNTIYF.

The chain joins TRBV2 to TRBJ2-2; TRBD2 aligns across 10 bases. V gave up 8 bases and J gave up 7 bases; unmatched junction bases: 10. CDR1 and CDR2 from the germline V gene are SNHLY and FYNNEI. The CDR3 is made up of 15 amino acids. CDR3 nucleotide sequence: TGTGCCAGCCACTCATCTAGCGGGGGAATCGGGGAGCTGTTTTTT. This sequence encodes CASHSSSGGIGELFF.

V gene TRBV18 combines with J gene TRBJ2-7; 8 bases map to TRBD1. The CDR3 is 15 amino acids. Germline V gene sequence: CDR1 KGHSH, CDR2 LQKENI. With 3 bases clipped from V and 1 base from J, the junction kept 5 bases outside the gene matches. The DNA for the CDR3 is TGTGCCAGCTCACCCGGACAGGGAATGTCCTACGAGCAGTACTTC. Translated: CASSPGQGMSYEQYF.

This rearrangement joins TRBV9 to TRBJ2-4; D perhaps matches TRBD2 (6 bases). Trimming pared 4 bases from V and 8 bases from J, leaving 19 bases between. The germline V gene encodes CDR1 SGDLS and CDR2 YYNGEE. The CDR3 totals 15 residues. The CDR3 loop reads CASSFRDRGGDIQYF. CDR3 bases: TGTGCCAGCAGCTTCCGTGACCGGGGAGGAGACATTCAGTACTTC.

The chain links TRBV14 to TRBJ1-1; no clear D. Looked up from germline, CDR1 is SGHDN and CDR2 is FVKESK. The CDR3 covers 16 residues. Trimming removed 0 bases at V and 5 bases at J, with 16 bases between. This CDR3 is CASSQDPDKRKTEAFF. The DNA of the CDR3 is TGTGCCAGCAGCCAAGATCCCGACAAGAGAAAGACTGAAGCTTTCTTT.

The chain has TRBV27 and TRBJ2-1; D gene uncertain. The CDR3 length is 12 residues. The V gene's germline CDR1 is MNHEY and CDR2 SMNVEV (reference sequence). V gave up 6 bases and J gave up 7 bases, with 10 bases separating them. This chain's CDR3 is CASSPDPNEQFF. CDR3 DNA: TGTGCCAGCAGCCCAGACCCGAATGAGCAGTTCTTC.

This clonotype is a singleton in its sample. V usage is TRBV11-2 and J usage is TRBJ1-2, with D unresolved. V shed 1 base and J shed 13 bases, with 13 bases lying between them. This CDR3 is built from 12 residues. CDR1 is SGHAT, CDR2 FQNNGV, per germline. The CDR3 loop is CASSLGGAVSTF. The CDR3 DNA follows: TGTGCCAGCAGCTTAGGCGGAGCGGTCTCCACCTTC.

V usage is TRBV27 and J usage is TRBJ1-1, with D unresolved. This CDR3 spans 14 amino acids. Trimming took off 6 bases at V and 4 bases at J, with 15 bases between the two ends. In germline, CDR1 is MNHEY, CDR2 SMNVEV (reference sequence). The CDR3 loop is CASSDMGPGTEAFF. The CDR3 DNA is TGTGCCAGCAGCGATATGGGCCCGGGCACTGAAGCTTTCTTT.

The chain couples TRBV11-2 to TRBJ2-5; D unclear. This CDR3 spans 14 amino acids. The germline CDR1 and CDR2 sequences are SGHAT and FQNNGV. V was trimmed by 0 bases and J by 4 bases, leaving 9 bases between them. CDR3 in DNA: TGTGCCAGCAGCTTAGAAGGACCGAGAGAGACCCAGTACTTC. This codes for CASSLEGPRETQYF. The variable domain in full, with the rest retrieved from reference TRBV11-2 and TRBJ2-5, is EAGVAQSPRYKIIEKRQSVAFWCNPISGHATLYWYQQILGQGPKLLIQFQNNGVVDDSQLPKDRFSAERLKGVDSTLKIQPAKLEDSAVYLCASSLEGPRETQYFGPGTRLLVL.

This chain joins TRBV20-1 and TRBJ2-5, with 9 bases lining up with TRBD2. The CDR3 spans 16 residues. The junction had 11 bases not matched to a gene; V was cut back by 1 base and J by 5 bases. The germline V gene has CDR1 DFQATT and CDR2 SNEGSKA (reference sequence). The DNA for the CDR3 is TGCAGTGCTAGAGTAGCTAGCGGGGTGGGGTGGGAGACCCAGTACTTC. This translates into CSARVASGVGWETQYF.